These 23 T cell receptor beta chains came from one sample sequenced in a study of T cell changes during pregnancy in multiple sclerosis. Here immunoSEQ multiplex PCR was the method, and the copy in TCRdb shows in-frame clones only, minus some. This repertoire shows 50,000 to 65,000 clones, roughly 90% found once; its top ten account for about 1.7%. Sequencing used peripheral blood, obtained after pregnancy. All receptors come from a female donor with multiple sclerosis, enrolled in a pregnancy study.

The chain is built from TRBV28 and TRBJ2-6; 10 nucleotides agree with TRBD1. The length of the CDR3 is 19 residues. J gave up 0 bases and V 2 bases, and 7 bases lay outside the gene matches. The germline V gene encodes CDR1 MDHEN and CDR2 SYDVKM. CDR3 region: CASSLGGQGGYSGANVLTF. The CDR3 DNA reads TGTGCCAGCAGTTTAGGCGGACAGGGGGGATACTCTGGGGCCAACGTCCTGACTTTC.

The chain uses TRBV10-3 and TRBJ2-7; TRBD2 aligns across 7 bases. J lost 0 bases, V lost 4 bases, and 9 bases had no gene match. Germline-derived CDR1 and CDR2 are ENHRY and SYGVKD. CDR3 length: 16 amino acids. The chain's CDR3 is CAISANFGGTSYEQYF. Here the CDR3 DNA reads TGTGCCATCAGTGCGAACTTCGGGGGGACCTCCTACGAGCAGTACTTC.

This chain uses TRBV5-1 with TRBJ1-1; D unresolved. V was trimmed by 3 bases and J by 1 base, leaving 7 bases between them. In germline, CDR1 is SGHRS, CDR2 YFSETQ. The CDR3 is 13 residues long. CDR3 sequence reads: CASSSPGNTEAFF. The CDR3 DNA is TGCGCCAGCAGCTCCCCGGGGAACACTGAAGCTTTCTTT.

This clone was seen once. The rearrangement joins TRBV7-3 to TRBJ2-1; unclear D gene. V was trimmed by 6 bases and J by 4 bases, leaving 16 bases between them. Germline-derived CDR1 and CDR2 are SGHTA and FQGTGA. The CDR3 loop spans 15 amino acids. CDR3 DNA: TGTGCCAGCAGTTCTCATCCCACATCATACAATGAGCAGTTCTTC. Its protein product is CASSSHPTSYNEQFF.

The CDR3 protein is CASRNVGGGEKLFF. The CDR3 DNA is TGTGCCAGCAGGAACGTAGGGGGGGGTGAAAAACTGTTTTTT. The rearrangement links TRBV6-6 to TRBJ1-4, with D tentatively TRBD1 (6 bases). Germline CDR1 is MNHNY and CDR2 is SVGAGI (reference sequence). V was clipped by 6 bases and J by 7 bases, with 15 bases between them. The CDR3 runs 14 residues.

A remark on this clone: At one end the junction does not follow the germline gene, possibly because of a read error. The CDR3 nucleotides are TGTGCCAGCAGTGGAGGGACAGAAGTATTT. Translating it yields CASSGGTEVF. V is TRBV6-1 and J is TRBJ1-1; TRBD1 matches at 7 bases. The CDR3 runs to 10 residues. Germline CDR1 is MNHNS and CDR2 is SASEGT.

The rearrangement links TRBV5-1 to TRBJ2-3; maybe TRBD2 (6 bases). The CDR3 totals 15 residues. Trimming removed 1 base at V and 2 bases at J, with 11 bases between. Germline V gene data show CDR1 as SGHRS and CDR2 as YFSETQ. CDR3 DNA: TGCGCCAGCAGCTTGTACGGGGGTCTCACAGATACGCAGTATTTT. Protein: CASSLYGGLTDTQYF.

The chain links TRBV11-3 to TRBJ2-5; the match to TRBD2 covers 9 bases. The CDR3 totals 17 residues. CDR1 is SGHNT and CDR2 is YENEEA in the germline V gene. J gave up 2 bases and V 2 bases, and 9 bases lay outside the gene matches. In DNA form, the CDR3 reads TGTGCCAGCAGCTTATCAGGCGCTAGCGGGGCACAAGAGACCCAGTACTTC. Its protein is CASSLSGASGAQETQYF.

The CDR3 here is CAVTGGEYGYTF. The CDR3 nucleotides are TGTGCTGTGACAGGGGGCGAGTATGGCTACACCTTC. This chain connects TRBV6-5 to TRBJ1-2; 10 bases align to TRBD1. This CDR3 is built from 12 residues. The germline V gene has CDR1 MNHEY and CDR2 SVGAGI.

The chain is built from TRBV6-1 and TRBJ2-7, with 7 bases that match TRBD1. The CDR3 contains 15 residues. CDR1 is MNHNS and CDR2 is SASEGT in the germline V gene. V lost 5 bases to trimming and J lost 1 base; unmatched junction nucleotides: 8. Here the CDR3 reads CASSKITGASYEQYF. For the CDR3, the DNA is TGTGCCAGCAGTAAAATTACAGGGGCGTCCTACGAGCAGTACTTC.

This chain connects TRBV28 to TRBJ2-7; tentatively, D is TRBD2 (6 bases). The CDR3 length is 14 residues. V shed 4 bases and J shed 2 bases, with 12 bases lying between them. Looked up from germline, CDR1 is MDHEN and CDR2 is SYDVKM. CDR3 coding DNA: TGTGCCAGCAGTTCCCTCAGGGAGGCCTACGAGCAGTACTTC. It encodes CASSSLREAYEQYF.

V is TRBV6-6 and J is TRBJ2-1; possibly TRBD2 for D (5 bases). Trimming stripped 0 bases from V and 9 bases from J, with 9 bases between. Germline V gives CDR1 MNHNY, CDR2 SVGAGI (reference sequence). This CDR3 spans 13 amino acids. The DNA of the CDR3 is TGTGCCAGCAGTTACTCGATGAGGGTTGAGCAGTTCTTC. It yields the protein CASSYSMRVEQFF.

The genes are TRBV7-2 and TRBJ1-3; D is undetermined. Germline V gives CDR1 SGHTA, CDR2 FQGNSA. CDR3 length: 15 amino acids. Trimming removed 1 base at V and 3 bases at J, with 10 bases between. As DNA, the CDR3 is TGTGCCAGCAGCTTAGTGGGTTCGGGTGGAAACACCATATATTTT. Protein sequence: CASSLVGSGGNTIYF.

The table lists this clone with a count of one. The chain has TRBV5-1 and TRBJ2-1; a possible D gene is TRBD1 (6 bases). The length of the CDR3 is 15 residues. Germline V CDR1 and CDR2: SGHRS, YFSETQ. V dropped 4 bases and J dropped 2 bases, with 13 bases sitting between them. The CDR3 DNA sequence: TGCGCCAGCAGCCCCCGACAGGCGGCCTACAATGAGCAGTTCTTC. Residues: CASSPRQAAYNEQFF.

The rearrangement uses TRBV5-5 and TRBJ2-1; 7 bases match TRBD1. J gave up 0 bases and V 4 bases, and 10 bases lay outside the gene matches. Germline V gene data show CDR1 as SGHKS and CDR2 as YYEKEE (reference sequence). CDR3 length: 17 amino acids. The CDR3 nucleotides read TGTGCCAGCAGCGTAAACAGGGGTCTTAGCTCCTACAATGAGCAGTTCTTC. Protein sequence: CASSVNRGLSSYNEQFF.

The chain has TRBV2 and TRBJ2-3; 8 positions agree with TRBD2. V lost 2 bases and J lost 8; bases outside the gene matches: 6. Germline lookup yields CDR1 SNHLY and CDR2 FYNNEI. The CDR3 extends over 14 amino acids. CDR3 residues: CASSENGGAGTQYF. The CDR3 DNA reads as TGTGCCAGCAGTGAAAACGGGGGGGCCGGTACGCAGTATTTT.

This clone was seen a single time. This sequence joins TRBV6-1 and TRBJ1-1; 9 positions match TRBD1. Trimming cost V 7 bases and J 11 bases; bases outside gene matches: 8. The CDR3 is made up of 12 amino acids. Per germline, CDR1 MNHNS and CDR2 SASEGT. CDR3 bases: TGTGCCAGCACCCGACAGGGGGACTGTGCTTTCTTT. Translating it yields CASTRQGDCAFF.

The chain recombines TRBV7-9 with TRBJ1-2; D is ambiguous. V dropped 4 bases and J dropped 4 bases, with 7 bases sitting between them. The germline V gene encodes CDR1 SEHNR and CDR2 FQNEAQ (reference sequence). The CDR3 contains 12 residues. The CDR3 DNA is TGTGCCAGCAGCTCCAGTGCCTATGGCTACACCTTC. Amino acid sequence: CASSSSAYGYTF.

The chain has TRBV4-3 and TRBJ2-5; possible D gene TRBD2, 6 bases. Germline lookup yields CDR1 LGHNA and CDR2 YSLEER. V was trimmed by 4 bases and J by 2 bases, leaving 8 bases between them. The CDR3 runs 13 residues. This CDR3 reads CASSRLVQETQYF. The CDR3 region has the DNA TGCGCCAGCAGCCGACTAGTACAAGAGACCCAGTACTTC.

The chain employs TRBV6-1 and TRBJ1-2; D uncertain. This CDR3 comprises 12 residues. Germline loops: CDR1 MNHNS, CDR2 SASEGT. V lost 6 bases and J lost 6, with 11 bases in between. The CDR3, as DNA: TGTGCCAGCAGCCTCATTCGGGATGGCTACACCTTC. Translation: CASSLIRDGYTF.

The chain combines TRBV4-3 with TRBJ2-5; 10 bases line up with TRBD2. This CDR3 is built from 16 residues. Germline loops: CDR1 LGHNA, CDR2 YSLEER. With V trimmed by 4 bases and J by 5 bases, 10 bases remained unmatched. This chain's CDR3 is CASSRLAGGGMETQYF. The CDR3 region has the DNA TGCGCCAGCAGCCGCTTAGCGGGGGGAGGTATGGAGACCCAGTACTTC.

The chain combines TRBV7-9 with TRBJ1-4; 8 bases agree with TRBD1. The junction had 5 bases not matched to a gene; V was cut back by 5 bases and J by 6 bases. Germline CDR1 is SEHNR and CDR2 is FQNEAQ (reference sequence). The CDR3 runs to 14 residues. The DNA for the CDR3 is TGTGCCAGCAGCCCAGGGGGCGGTTATGAAAAACTGTTTTTT. Its translation: CASSPGGGYEKLFF. Combining the CDR3 with reference TRBV7-9 and TRBJ1-4 gives the whole variable domain DTGVSQNPRHKITKRGQNVTFRCDPISEHNRLYWYRQTLGQGPEFLTYFQNEAQLEKSRLLSDRFSAERPKGSFSTLEIQRTEQGDSAMYLCASSPGGGYEKLFFGSGTQLSVL.

This clone has just one count. The chain combines TRBV7-2 with TRBJ1-2, with D perhaps matching TRBD1 (6 bases). The CDR3 is 15 residues long. V lost 1 base, J lost 3 bases, and 12 bases lay in between. Germline V gene lookup returns CDR1 SGHTA and CDR2 FQGNSA. CDR3 coding DNA: TGTGCCAGCAGCTTAGTACAAGGGGGGGACTATGGCTACACCTTC. This translates into CASSLVQGGDYGYTF. Drawing the rest from reference TRBV7-2 and TRBJ1-2, the complete variable domain is GAGVSQSPSNKVTEKGKDVELRCDPISGHTALYWYRQSLGQGLEFLIYFQGNSAPDKSGLPSDRFSAERTGGSVSTLTIQRTQQEDSAVYLCASSLVQGGDYGYTFGSGTRLTVV.